The 3 T cell receptor beta chains below all came from one sample that was sequenced in a study of human T cells and chemical hapten exposure. Time point defined: patch test 3, about 24 weeks after DPC sensitization. Treatment meaning: therapeutic diphenylcyclopropenone sensitization with weekly scalp DPC. Each CDR3 protein gets one entry after TCRdb re-called the RACE reads with MiXCR. The repertoire has 95,000 to 150,000 distinct CDR3 sequences, about 10% of them found once; the top ten carry 2.4%. This material consisted of whole blood, taken in connection with sensitization to the hapten diphenylcyclopropenone (DPC). The receptors come from a woman aged 50 to 60 with alopecia areata. Some clones in this sample may be carry-over from other donors' samples.

This clonotype was seen repeatedly, ten times or more. The chain employs TRBV5-1 and TRBJ2-3; no clear D. The CDR3 totals 13 residues. Germline CDR1 reads SGHRS; CDR2 reads YFSETQ. Between the trimmed V and J ends, which lost 0 bases and 1 base, there was a span of 3 bases. CDR3 in amino acids: CASSLGRTDTQYF. The CDR3 bases are TGCGCCAGCAGCTTGGGCCGCACAGATACGCAGTATTTT.

In this sample, this clonotype turned up a few times. The rearrangement links TRBV29-1 to TRBJ1-1; no firm D call. V lost 4 bases, J lost 6 bases, and 6 bases lay in between. Germline V gives CDR1 SQVTM, CDR2 ANQGSEA. The CDR3 extends over 10 amino acids. The CDR3 loop reads CSVVVPEAFF. CDR3 sequence (DNA): TGCAGCGTTGTCGTCCCTGAAGCTTTCTTT.

In its sample, this clonotype was seen many times. The rearrangement joins TRBV12-3 or TRBV12-4 to TRBJ2-1; unclear D gene. The V end was cut by 1 base, the J end by 8 bases, with 9 bases between. The CDR3 has 13 residues. CDR3 coding DNA: TGTGCCAGCAGTTTAGTTAGTTCCCATGAGCAGTTCTTC. Translating it yields CASSLVSSHEQFF.